This entry concerns a single T cell receptor beta chain. Its antigen is undetermined. The sorted-subset replicate PCRs were given around 0.2 ug DNA, which is tens of thousands of T cell genomes. Sequenced by immunoSEQ multiplex PCR; TCRdb stores in-frame clones only, minus some. The sample has about 2,100,000 clones, 90% to 95% seen once; the top ten hold 1.5% to 2%. Naive-designated CD8 cells lacked CD45RO, were positively enriched for CCR7, and omitted terminally differentiated effector memory CD45RA+ cells. The data are from a study of shared clonotypes between healthy human individuals. Study details: The study used three CD4 naive, three CD4 memory, two CD8 naive and one CD8 memory plate per donor.

Study observations and caveats: Among donors, the sharing of clonotypes was expected to be influenced by sequencing depth.

The specimen sequenced was naive CD8+ T cells from PBMCs. The clonotype comes from a young man in good health. Some clones in this sample may be carry-over from other donors' samples.

The CDR3 loop reads CASGLPVRNEQFF. The CDR3 bases are TGTGCCAGCGGCCTCCCCGTCCGGAATGAGCAGTTCTTC. The chain uses TRBV28 and TRBJ2-1; D is unclear. Per germline, CDR1 MDHEN and CDR2 SYDVKM. There are 13 residues in the CDR3. Trimming pared 8 bases from V and 7 bases from J, leaving 15 bases between.